This TCR beta chain was obtained from a study of PD-L1 blockade in urothelial cancer (dated by TCRdb to the late 2010s). Notes on the research overall: Therapy was started around 2014 for all patients, and atezolizumab 1,200 mg was administered intravenously every 3 weeks. About 85% of the roughly 29 patients were males with bladder-origin urothelial cancer, and about 65% of the roughly 30 reported a prior smoking history. An ECOG performance status of 0 or 1 was recorded for the patients, and 0 to 3 prior chemotherapy regimens had been received by the patients. Blood samples were analyzed 3 weeks after the start of treatment (second dose) and 6 weeks after the start of treatment. Blood samples gave a median of around 140,000 T cells and tens of thousands of unique TCRs, with a median clonality of approximately 0.08. An exploratory multi-omic analysis was conducted of the somatic, immune and clinical correlates of response to PD-L1 blockade with atezolizumab in urothelial cancer. Pretreatment tumor samples, along with matched peripheral blood collected serially before and after atezolizumab treatment, underwent TCR sequencing. Progression-free survival longer than 6 months counted as durable clinical benefit, and TCR features were additionally tested against both progression-free and overall survival. In the same patients, whole exome sequencing and RNA sequencing of pretreatment tumors were performed in addition to TCR sequencing. Durable clinical benefit was achieved by nine patients but not by the remaining 20. Pretreatment blood TCR-seq was available for 30 or so patients, at least one posttreatment blood collection was obtained for about 24 patients, and tumor TCR-seq was available for about 24 patients. Paper-wide results and their limitations: Improved progression-free and overall survival was associated with having pretreatment peripheral blood TCR clonality below the median. At 3 weeks after the start of treatment, tumor-associated TCR clones in peripheral blood had expanded more in patients with durable benefit (n ≈ 20, p = 0.022). Because the sample size was small (n ≈ 29) and many of the analyses were exploratory, the results are meant to be hypothesis-generating.

Note on this clone: It lacks a known antigen. It has no much larger one-base neighbor in the sample; base qualities were not kept.

What the time point label conveys for this sample: peripheral blood 6 weeks after treatment start. The cohort included about 27 patients with locally advanced or metastatic urothelial carcinoma who were treated at Memorial Sloan Kettering on a trial protocol. Peripheral blood mononuclear cells were collected pretreatment and during treatment, at between 1 and 8 total time points per patient. The Qiagen DNeasy Blood extraction kit was used to purify genomic DNA from total PBMCs and tumor samples. PBMCs were collected pretreatment and during treatment, and were isolated and stored as previously described. To estimate absolute template abundance from read counts, synthetic TCR analog templates were spiked into each PCR. The immunoSEQ assay was used to amplify TCRbeta CDR3 regions from genomic DNA with bias-controlled V and J gene primers. Sequencing of rearranged TCRbeta segments was done at approximately 20X coverage. The study's processing was this. Clustering was used to correct sequencing errors, and CDR3s were annotated against IMGT so that V, D and J genes could be assigned. Downstream analyses used only productive TCRbeta rearrangements and left out out-of-frame or stop-codon sequences. Clonality was calculated as one minus the Shannon entropy normalized by the log of the number of unique productive sequences. Fisher's exact test with Benjamini-Hochberg correction, using a cutoff of adjusted p below 0.01, was how clones that differed between time points or between blood and tumor were identified. The immuneACCESS repertoire file appears here via TCRdb, limited to in-frame rearrangements. These files lack a portion of the clones; in checked studies, under half of the deficit traces to unresolved V genes, and the cause of the others is not known. For V, J and clone size, that table is used; D and trimming come from the DNA. Within this sample are around 110,000 clones, with around nine tenths of them counted one time only. The ten largest clones take up 1.5% to 2% of the sample.

CDR1 ENHRY and CDR2 SYGVKD were looked up in the germline V gene. V is trimmed back by 7 bases and J by 7 bases, and the junction contains 6 bases that no gene match accounts for. Including cysteine and phenylalanine, the CDR3 has 13 amino acids. This entry keeps only the CDR3 DNA: 39 bases, framed from base 1. The source material was PBMCs, sampled around atezolizumab (anti-PD-L1) treatment. The V and J segments used are TRBV10-3 and TRBJ2-1; a stretch of 8 junction bases matches TRBD2. This sequence originates from a man aged 55 to 70 with urothelial cancer. The DNA sequence reads TGTGCCATCAATGTCGGGGGGGCTAATGAGCAGTTCTTC. It encodes CAINVGGANEQFF.